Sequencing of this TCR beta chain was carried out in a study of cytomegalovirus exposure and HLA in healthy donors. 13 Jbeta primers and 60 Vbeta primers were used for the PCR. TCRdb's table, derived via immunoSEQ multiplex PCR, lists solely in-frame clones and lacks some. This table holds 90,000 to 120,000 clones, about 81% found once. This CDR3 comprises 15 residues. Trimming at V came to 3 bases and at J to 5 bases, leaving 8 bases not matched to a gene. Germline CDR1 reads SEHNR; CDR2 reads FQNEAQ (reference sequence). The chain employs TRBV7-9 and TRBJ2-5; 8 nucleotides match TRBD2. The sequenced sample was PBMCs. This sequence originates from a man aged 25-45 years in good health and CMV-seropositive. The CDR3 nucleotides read TGTGCCAGCAGCTTCGGTACTAGCGGCCCCGAGACCCAGTACTTC. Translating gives CASSFGTSGPETQYF.